This entry concerns a single TCR beta chain. CDR1 is KGHSH, CDR2 LQKENI, per germline. V lost 4 bases, J lost 3 bases, and 16 bases lay in between. The CDR3 length is 15 residues. Investigators merged groups given second doses at roughly 4 or roughly 12 weeks. These data originate in a study of T cell responses to AZD1222 COVID-19 vaccine. Profiled with immunoSEQ multiplex PCR; TCRdb holds only in-frame clones, not every one. This table holds approximately 150,000 clones, 85% to 95% found once. Specimen: peripheral blood, collected 28 days after the second AZD1222 dose. The clonotype was recovered from an adult who received the AZD1222 COVID-19 vaccine. The chain recombines TRBV18 with TRBJ2-7; possible D gene TRBD1, 6 bases. The chain's CDR3 is CASSRGHLGDYEQYF. The CDR3 DNA follows: TGTGCCAGCTCACGGGGACACCTTGGTGACTACGAGCAGTACTTC.